This TCR beta chain was captured in a study of molecular identifiers for immune sequencing clone quantification (dated by TCRdb to 2016 to 2019). Regarding the study in general: In a replicate experiment, RNA from around 20,000 or 100,000 naive CD8 T cells was split into five aliquots, four of which were sequenced. This methods study used CD8 T cells to benchmark TCR RNA copy counting and molecular-identifier clustering-based TCR repertoire sequencing (MIDCIRS).

The research as a whole found: Spiked-in Jurkat TCR RNA equivalent to a single cell was reported to be detectable even among fewer than 1.2 million naive CD8 T cells. Clones above 20 RNA copies held over 99% of molecules in CMV-specific effector cells but under 1% in naive cells. Without barcode sub-clustering, chimeric consensus sequences inflated TCR diversity; chimeras reached as high as 47%. The naive libraries included spiked-in Jurkat TCR RNA (about ten copies' worth), and this RNA is not part of the donor repertoire. Modeling gave around 2.7 recovered TCR RNA copies per cell versus around 10 by digital PCR, implying around 31% capture efficiency. The sizes of highly expanded clones could end up underestimated when identical TCR molecules share a barcode.

In this sample, this clonotype turned up many times. The antigen it recognizes is unknown. The input lacks base qualities; no much larger clone sits a single base away. CDR1 and CDR2 were assigned from the germline V gene as MNHEY and SVGEGT. V is pared back by 6 bases and J by 1 base, with 12 bases lying between the germline termini. The CDR3 goes from the cysteine to the phenylalanine over 14 residues. Solely the CDR3 DNA is kept, with 42 bases framed from the first base. Naive CD8 T cell libraries were made from 20,000 to 1,000,000 sorted cells using 10%, 30% or 50% of purified RNA. On a BD FACSAria II, naive CD8 T cells were FACS-sorted as CD8+CD4-CCR7+CD45RA+ and collected into RLT Plus buffer. To test detection sensitivity, Jurkat RNA equivalent to approximately nine TCR copies was spiked into samples of about 18,000-1,000,000 naive CD8 T cells. Enrichment of CD8 T cells was performed with RosetteSep CD8+ T Cell Enrichment Cocktail and Ficoll-Paque, after which ACK red cell lysis was carried out.

The library came from PCR. Instrument on record: Illumina HiSeq 4000. Bulk TCR libraries were generated as previously described, with the TCR primers listed in Table S5 used. The Qiagen AllPrep DNA/RNA kit was used to purify total RNA. Before analysis, reads from multiple sequencing runs of one library were combined. From the authors' description of their analysis: Reads were retained only if the reads had an exact TCR constant sequence, and the retained reads were trimmed to 150 nt and grouped according to their 12-nt molecular barcodes. Within each barcode group, reads were sub-clustered at a 15% Levenshtein threshold, and quality-weighted consensus sequences were built per RNA molecule. Non-functional sequences were filtered out, along with any lower-count sequence sitting one edit away from another sequence. Based on a fit of two negative binomial distributions, barcode sub-clusters having less than 20% of the maximum read count were discarded. The public sequencing data were trimmed at Q25 with fastp and processed into clonotypes with MiXCR by TCRdb, which kept only in-frame beta chains. Here each entry gathers all rows of one CDR3 protein and keeps the most common genes and DNA. The V and J calls reflect TCRdb's pipeline rather than the authors' work. Recorded for this sample are about 320,000 distinct CDR3 sequences; over 20% of them occurred a single time. The ten largest clones capture about 0.79% of the sample.

The sequenced material came from naive CD8+ T cells from blood, with Jurkat cell RNA spiked in. The cell subset or site label on this specimen signifies: FACS-sorted CD8+CD4-CCR7+CD45RA+ naive T cells. The chain couples TRBV6-2 or TRBV6-3 to TRBJ1-1, and possibly TRBD1, on 5 matching bases. The TCR was taken from a human donor in good health. Some libraries in this study had Jurkat cell RNA spiked in. The CDR3 protein is CASSPGHWNTEAFF. The DNA is TGTGCCAGCAGCCCAGGGCACTGGAACACTGAAGCTTTCTTT.